Listed below are T cell receptor beta chains from one sample, sequenced in a study of cytotoxic CD8 clonotypes in ibrutinib-treated CLL. The table came from immunoSEQ multiplex PCR; TCRdb's copy has only in-frame clones and leaves some out. The sample lists about 68,000 clones, around 84% occurring once. The starting material was PBMCs, obtained at disease progression, from a patient treated with ibrutinib. These receptors were taken from a human donor with chronic lymphocytic leukemia. Both conserved end residues are part of each CDR3. Each record gives: J gene, V gene, CDR3 protein.

j_gene: TRBJ1-5
v_gene: TRBV4-1
CDR3aa: CASSQTDTFREGAQPQHF

j_gene: TRBJ2-1
v_gene: TRBV7-9
CDR3aa: CASSLGLADSYNEQFF

j_gene: TRBJ2-7
v_gene: TRBV29-1
CDR3aa: CSVESGGYEQYF

j_gene: TRBJ1-1
v_gene: TRBV18
CDR3aa: CASSPKSQRGTEAFF

j_gene: TRBJ2-4
v_gene: TRBV30
CDR3aa: CAWSLLAGAKNIQYF

j_gene: TRBJ2-7
v_gene: TRBV7-8
CDR3aa: CASSLMVVGKPPYEQYF

j_gene: TRBJ1-2
v_gene: TRBV4-1
CDR3aa: CASSQGLARTYGYTF

j_gene: TRBJ1-2
v_gene: TRBV19
CDR3aa: CASSIILTGRGYGYTF

j_gene: TRBJ1-6
v_gene: TRBV2
CDR3aa: CASIQGYLNNSPLHF

j_gene: TRBJ1-4
v_gene: TRBV5-1
CDR3aa: CASSLVEGGLEEKLFF

j_gene: TRBJ2-2
v_gene: TRBV29-1
CDR3aa: CSVEGWTGELFF

j_gene: TRBJ2-7
v_gene: TRBV4-2
CDR3aa: CASSQDLGSSYEQYF

j_gene: TRBJ2-7
v_gene: TRBV7-8
CDR3aa: CASSLSGTVYEQYF

j_gene: TRBJ2-1
v_gene: TRBV27
CDR3aa: CASKKLQGSYNEQFF

j_gene: TRBJ1-1
v_gene: TRBV6-1
CDR3aa: CASRVTGAANTEAFF

j_gene: TRBJ2-7
v_gene: TRBV6-6
CDR3aa: CASRLDGLEGEQYF

j_gene: TRBJ1-5
v_gene: TRBV4-1
CDR3aa: CASSQEAPTGGDQPQHF

j_gene: TRBJ2-2
v_gene: TRBV6-4
CDR3aa: CASSEGAGEIGELFF

j_gene: TRBJ1-1
v_gene: TRBV5-1
CDR3aa: CASSLQLGYRAEAFF

j_gene: TRBJ2-1
v_gene: TRBV5-6
CDR3aa: CASSPPQGQGSDEQFF

j_gene: TRBJ2-5
v_gene: TRBV4-1
CDR3aa: CASSQPPQSAEETQYF

j_gene: TRBJ2-2
v_gene: TRBV7-7
CDR3aa: CASSLVGGGTGELFF

j_gene: TRBJ2-5
v_gene: TRBV5-1
CDR3aa: CASSLQLQETQYF

j_gene: TRBJ1-6
v_gene: TRBV5-8
CDR3aa: CASSIRGLPLHF

j_gene: TRBJ1-4
v_gene: TRBV4-1
CDR3aa: CASSQVVTTHEKLFF

j_gene: TRBJ2-7
v_gene: TRBV5-1
CDR3aa: CASSFAGATSSYEQYF

j_gene: TRBJ1-2
v_gene: TRBV29-1
CDR3aa: CSVDEGSGYTF

j_gene: TRBJ2-7
v_gene: TRBV7-9
CDR3aa: CASIPWDRYTYEQYF

j_gene: TRBJ1-4
v_gene: TRBV6-1
CDR3aa: CASSEDWGLVEKLFF

j_gene: TRBJ2-1
v_gene: TRBV7-3
CDR3aa: CASSYELRDEQFF

j_gene: TRBJ1-2
v_gene: TRBV18
CDR3aa: CASTGQGNYGYTF